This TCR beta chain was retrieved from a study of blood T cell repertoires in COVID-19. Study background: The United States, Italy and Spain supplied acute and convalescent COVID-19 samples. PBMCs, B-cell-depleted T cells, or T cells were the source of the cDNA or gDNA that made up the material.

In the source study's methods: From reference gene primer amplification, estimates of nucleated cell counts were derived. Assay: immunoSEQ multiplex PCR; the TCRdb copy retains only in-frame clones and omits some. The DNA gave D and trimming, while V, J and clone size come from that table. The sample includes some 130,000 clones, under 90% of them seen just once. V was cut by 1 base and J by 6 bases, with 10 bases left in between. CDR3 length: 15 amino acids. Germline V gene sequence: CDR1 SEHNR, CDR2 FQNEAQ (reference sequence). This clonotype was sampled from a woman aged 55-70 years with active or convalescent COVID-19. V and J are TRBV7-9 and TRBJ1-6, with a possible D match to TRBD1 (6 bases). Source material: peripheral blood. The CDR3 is CASSLVGTSNSPLHF. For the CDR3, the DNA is TGTGCCAGCAGCTTAGTTGGGACAAGTAATTCACCCCTCCACTTT.